The entry below describes one T cell receptor (beta chain). The antigen remains undetermined. Method: immunoSEQ multiplex PCR; TCRdb's copy keeps in-frame clones and lacks some. Of tens of thousands of clones in the sample, approximately 86% were seen once. The data are from a study of OX40 agonist ivuxolimab in advanced cancers. At the level of the study: Patients' therapy was ivuxolimab, an antibody that acts as an agonist of OX40 (CD134). Whole-study results and caveats: At doses 0.1 to 3.0 mg/kg, CD4+ and CD8+ clones expanded. The average count of expanded clones was higher among CD8+ T cells than among CD4+.

CDR3 size: 14 residues. From germline, CDR1 is MNHNY and CDR2 SVGAGI (reference sequence). The germline V and J ends were trimmed by 6 bases and 2 bases, with 11 bases remaining between them. Sequenced material: CD4+ or CD8+ T cells sorted from blood, taken in a trial of the OX40 agonist ivuxolimab. The genes are TRBV6-6 and TRBJ1-5; D gene uncertain. The sequence came from an adult with an advanced solid tumor such as melanoma, head and neck, liver or kidney cancer. This CDR3 is CASSRGEGNQPQHF. CDR3 DNA: TGTGCCAGCAGCCGGGGAGAGGGCAATCAGCCCCAGCATTTT.